The 20 T cell receptor beta chains below were found in one sample sequenced in a study of T cells after yellow fever vaccination (dated by TCRdb to about 2019). This sample's treatment or condition label indicates: live attenuated yellow fever vaccine strain. The library was built by means of 5' RACE. The sequencing machine was an Illumina NovaSeq 6000. TCRdb redid the processing of the public reads, applying fastp at Q25 and MiXCR, and retained in-frame beta chains. Each CDR3 protein appears once, grouped with its most common genes and DNA. This sample holds around 320,000 distinct CDR3 sequences; approximately 12% were observed only once. 3.3% of the sample is held by the ten biggest clonotypes. The specimen was CD4+ T cells sorted from PBMCs, collected 45 days after the yellow fever booster vaccination. The receptor set was obtained from a young man who received the YFV17D yellow fever vaccine.

This clonotype has a handful of counts. The gene calls are TRBV10-2 and TRBJ2-1; 9 bases align to TRBD1. The CDR3 sequence is 15 residues long. Germline lookup yields CDR1 WSHSY and CDR2 SAAADI. With 3 bases clipped from V and 5 bases from J, the junction kept 5 bases outside the gene matches. CDR3 residues: CASSEPGQGHNEQFF. The CDR3 nucleotides are TGCGCCAGCAGTGAACCGGGACAGGGACACAATGAGCAGTTCTTC.

This clonotype has more than one count but fewer than ten. V is TRBV6-2 or TRBV6-3 and J is TRBJ1-1; weak D call: TRBD1 (5 bases). The CDR3 is made up of 13 amino acids. Looked up from germline, CDR1 is MNHEY and CDR2 is SVGEGT. V shed 5 bases and J shed 4 bases, with 11 bases lying between them. The CDR3 reads CASSRAGTTEAFF. The CDR3 DNA reads as TGTGCCAGCAGTAGGGCGGGGACCACTGAAGCTTTCTTT.

A few counts support this clonotype. This sequence joins TRBV5-1 and TRBJ2-7, with a possible D match to TRBD2 (6 bases). This CDR3 spans 16 amino acids. Trimming pared 4 bases from V and 1 base from J, leaving 18 bases between. The germline gives CDR1 SGHRS, CDR2 YFSETQ. The CDR3 sequence: CASSPAGGFLSYEQYV. In DNA form, the CDR3 reads TGCGCCAGCAGCCCCGCTGGGGGGTTCTTATCCTACGAGCAGTACGTC.

This clonotype has more than one count but fewer than ten. The chain combines TRBV20-1 with TRBJ2-2, with 9 bases lining up with TRBD2. J gave up 5 bases and V 4 bases, and 8 bases lay outside the gene matches. The length of the CDR3 is 15 residues. The germline V gene encodes CDR1 DFQATT and CDR2 SNEGSKA (reference sequence). CDR3 coding DNA: TGCAGTGCTACAACCGGGACTAGCTATACCGGGGAGCTGTTTTTT. Protein product: CSATTGTSYTGELFF.

This clonotype was seen more than once but under ten times. Here the CDR3 reads CASSLTASQETQYF. DNA of the CDR3: TGTGCCAGCAGCTTAACGGCCAGCCAAGAGACCCAGTACTTC. This chain links TRBV7-6 with TRBJ2-5; D unresolved. Trimming took off 2 bases at V and 1 base at J, with 8 bases between the two ends. Germline V lookup: CDR1 SGHVS, CDR2 FNYEAQ. The CDR3 is 14 amino acids.

This clonotype has just a few counts. This chain links TRBV29-1 with TRBJ2-7; D is perhaps TRBD2 (5 bases). The V and J ends lost 8 bases and 5 bases respectively, with 16 bases between them. The CDR3 runs 12 residues. Germline CDR1 reads SQVTM; CDR2 reads ANQGSEA. DNA for the CDR3: TGCAGCTCCCGAGGAGGACGGAACGAGCAGTACTTC. Protein sequence: CSSRGGRNEQYF.

This clonotype was counted only a few times. This chain connects TRBV27 to TRBJ2-5, with D perhaps TRBD2 (6 bases). This CDR3 contains 15 residues. From germline, CDR1 is MNHEY and CDR2 SMNVEV (reference sequence). Trimming shortened V by 4 bases and J by 1 base, and 13 bases separated the two germline ends. In nucleotides, the CDR3 is TGTGCCAGCAGTTACCGGGGGTGGGGCCAAGAGACCCAGTACTTC. Translation gives CASSYRGWGQETQYF.

This CDR3 reads CASRPTGTRSGNTIYF. In nucleotides, the CDR3 is TGTGCCAGCAGGCCGACAGGAACCCGCTCTGGAAACACCATATATTTT. The J gene is TRBJ1-3, the V gene TRBV12-3 or TRBV12-4; TRBD1 is a possible D gene (6 bases). Trimming removed 6 bases from V and 0 bases from J, with 15 bases in between. CDR3 size: 16 residues.

CDR3: CASSQWKHSSSYEQYF. CDR3 DNA: TGTGCCAGCAGCCAATGGAAACATTCGAGCTCCTACGAGCAGTACTTC. The chain combines TRBV3-2 with TRBJ2-7. TRBV3-2 is deemed a pseudogene. This CDR3 region has 16 residues.

In this sample, this clonotype turned up a few times. This sequence joins TRBV7-9 and TRBJ1-2; D remains ambiguous. Trimming pared 5 bases from V and 9 bases from J, leaving 16 bases between. The CDR3 sequence is 13 residues long. Germline V gives CDR1 SEHNR, CDR2 FQNEAQ (reference sequence). DNA for the CDR3: TGTGCCAGCAGCCCAAACACGTACAAGAGCTACACCTTC. Its translation is CASSPNTYKSYTF.

This chain links TRBV18 with TRBJ2-6, with D unresolved. V shed 5 bases and J shed 2 bases, with 7 bases lying between them. The CDR3 loop spans 14 amino acids. Germline CDR1 KGHSH, CDR2 LQKENI. The CDR3 sequence is CASSTSTGANVLTF. The CDR3 nucleotides are TGTGCCAGCTCAACCTCAACTGGGGCCAACGTCCTGACTTTC.

This rearrangement joins TRBV7-3 to TRBJ1-6, with a possible D match to TRBD1 (6 bases). This CDR3 contains 13 residues. CDR1 is SGHTA, CDR2 FQGTGA, per germline. V was cut by 8 bases and J by 9 bases, with 14 bases left in between. CDR3 nucleotide sequence: TGTGCCAGCCCCGACAGGAGATGTTCACCCCTCCACTTT. This sequence encodes CASPDRRCSPLHF.

This clonotype was detected only once. This sequence joins TRBV20-1 and TRBJ2-2, with TRBD2 as a possible D gene (5 bases). Germline V gene data show CDR1 as DFQATT and CDR2 as SNEGSKA (reference sequence). V gave up 3 bases and J gave up 5 bases, with 13 bases separating them. The CDR3 spans 14 residues. CDR3 region: CSARGLASTGELFF. The CDR3 DNA is TGCAGTGCTAGGGGCCTAGCAAGTACCGGGGAGCTGTTTTTT.

The chain carries TRBV30 and TRBJ1-1; D is unclear. Trimming stripped 0 bases from V and 5 bases from J, with 7 bases between. Germline CDR1 and CDR2: GTSNPN and SVGIG (reference sequence). The CDR3 totals 12 residues. The CDR3 protein is CAWSVRLTEAFF. The CDR3, as DNA: TGTGCCTGGAGTGTACGGTTGACTGAAGCTTTCTTT.

V usage is TRBV5-1 and J usage is TRBJ2-1; 10 nucleotides align to TRBD1. The CDR3 length is 15 residues. Germline V gene lookup returns CDR1 SGHRS and CDR2 YFSETQ. Trimming took 3 bases from V and 1 from J; bases not matched to a gene: 1. The CDR3 is CASSWGQGSYNEQFF. The DNA for the CDR3 is TGCGCCAGCAGCTGGGGACAGGGGTCCTACAATGAGCAGTTCTTC.

CDR3 DNA sequence: TGTGCCAGCAGGACGGGACTTTCCAATGAGCAGTTCTTC. Its protein is CASRTGLSNEQFF. This rearrangement joins TRBV7-9 to TRBJ2-1; D is possibly TRBD2 (6 bases). This CDR3 has 13 amino acids. Trimming took 6 bases from V and 6 from J, leaving 12 bases between them. The V gene's germline CDR1 is SEHNR and CDR2 FQNEAQ (reference sequence). Based on the CDR3 plus reference TRBV7-9 and TRBJ2-1, the full variable domain is DTGVSQNPRHKITKRGQNVTFRCDPISEHNRLYWYRQTLGQGPEFLTYFQNEAQLEKSRLLSDRFSAERPKGSFSTLEIQRTEQGDSAMYLCASRTGLSNEQFFGPGTRLTVL.

This sequence joins TRBV4-2 and TRBJ1-2; D unresolved. V shed 4 bases and J shed 4 bases, with 22 bases lying between them. Germline V lookup: CDR1 LGHNA, CDR2 YNFKEQ. The CDR3 contains 17 residues. The CDR3 reads CASSLHIGDGQSYGYTF. In DNA form, the CDR3 reads TGTGCCAGCAGCCTACACATTGGGGATGGCCAAAGCTATGGCTACACCTTC.

V gene TRBV7-9 combines with J gene TRBJ2-2, with 7 bases that match TRBD2. Trimming took 5 bases from V and 6 from J; bases not matched to a gene: 12. This CDR3 has 16 residues. The germline V gene encodes CDR1 SEHNR and CDR2 FQNEAQ (reference sequence). The CDR3 nucleotides read TGTGCCAGCAGCCCAAGGGGAGCGGGATGGGCCGGGGAGCTGTTTTTT. Protein: CASSPRGAGWAGELFF.

This clonotype appeared a few times. The chain uses TRBV12-3 or TRBV12-4 and TRBJ1-5; possible D gene TRBD1, 6 bases. Trimming removed 2 bases at V and 7 bases at J, with 12 bases between. CDR3 length equals 14 residues. CDR3 sequence reads: CASSLWGAEQPQHF. The CDR3 coding sequence is TGTGCCAGCAGTTTATGGGGGGCAGAACAGCCCCAGCATTTT.

The chain recombines TRBV29-1 with TRBJ2-5; 11 bases line up with TRBD2. The trim removed 8 bases at V and 3 bases at J, leaving 5 bases unmatched. CDR1 is SQVTM and CDR2 is ANQGSEA in the germline V gene. CDR3 length: 13 amino acids. CDR3 residues: CSTTSGVKETQYF. DNA for the CDR3: TGCAGCACGACTAGCGGGGTAAAAGAGACCCAGTACTTC.